This T cell receptor beta chain was sequenced in a study of immune characteristics of hereditary and idiopathic chronic pancreatitis. Regarding the research as a whole: Local immune cells and TCRbeta repertoires in the pancreas were profiled in this study for hereditary and idiopathic chronic pancreatitis, with control organ donor pancreases used for comparison. TCRbeta sequencing was performed on roughly five control pancreases, 7 or 8 hereditary chronic pancreatitis pancreases and roughly six idiopathic chronic pancreatitis pancreases. The gDNA-based approach was selected because minimal in vitro experimental manipulation of pancreas-infiltrating T cells was involved. Broader findings and caveats from the paper: Both chronic pancreatitis groups showed significantly increased TCRbeta repertoire diversity and reduced clonality versus controls. Because patient tissue could be obtained only at the time of TPIAT, differences in disease duration may have affected the immune findings. Chronic pancreatitis caused by alcohol use was not included in the study. Differences in Vbeta-Jbeta gene family usage, including TRBV10, TRBV19, TRBV23 and TRBV5, were found between hereditary and idiopathic chronic pancreatitis. Among 10 to 15 chronic pancreatitis patients, a positive correlation was found between numbers of productive TCR rearrangements and disease severity scores.

Chronic pancreatitis pancreas tissue came from patients undergoing total pancreatectomy with islet autotransplantation (TPIAT). None of the chronic pancreatitis patients included in the study had a known history of diabetes. For TCRbeta sequencing, genomic DNA was extracted directly from bulk pancreas tissue without sorting T cells. At two US centers, pancreas tissues from patients and organ donors were collected on a consecutive basis. V is cut back by 6 bases and J by 1 base, with 8 bases in the junction unmatched. Reading the germline V gene gives CDR1 MRHNA and CDR2 SNTAGT. The CDR3 runs 17 amino acids, cysteine and phenylalanine included. The DNA shown is the 51-base CDR3, in frame from base 1. With respect to this clone: Its antigen is not yet known. The sample holds no much larger clone one base away, and base qualities are not on file.

The library was made by the immunoSEQ multiplex PCR assay. From pancreatic genomic DNA, the TCRbeta CDR3 region along with adjacent sequences was amplified and then sequenced. As for the original processing: Productive clonality and productive rearrangement counts were measured along with repertoire diversity, which was expressed as a mean normalized Shannon-Wiener index. The nonparametric Mann-Whitney U test was used to compare repertoire metrics between the control and chronic pancreatitis groups. A clonotype counted as shared when its CDR3beta sequence had identical amino acid composition and length across subjects. TCRdb re-hosts the immuneACCESS table, in-frame sequences only. Its copies lack some clones; in the studies checked, an unresolved V gene accounts for under half of them, and the cause for the rest is not known. The V and J calls and clone size are taken from that table; D and trimming were inferred from the DNA. The sample has a few thousand clones on record, around 75% of them singletons. Around 7.8% of the sample is held by the ten biggest clonotypes.

The receptor's source is a human donor with chronic pancreatitis. The sample taken for sequencing was pancreas tissue with hereditary chronic pancreatitis. The receptor chain draws on TRBV6-4 and TRBJ1-5, and 11 junction bases match TRBD1. The CDR3 in this case is CASREGTGGKSNQPQHF. In nucleotide form, the sequence is TGTGCCAGCAGGGAGGGGACAGGGGGGAAGAGCAATCAGCCCCAGCATTTT.